The TCR beta chain described here comes from a study of blood T cells in healthy people across ages. Study-level results: Strong correlation existed between TCR beta diversity and naive T cell percentage. The lack of PBMC sorting stopped any conclusive naive versus antigen-experienced comparison.

A second about 7 to 12 cycle PCR used barcoded and J-beta primers. TCRdb fed the 5' RACE reads into MiXCR, producing one record per CDR3 protein. The sample holds about 1 million distinct CDR3 sequences, around 43% seen once. In regard to this clonotype: Its target is not known.

The V gene lost 5 bases and the J gene lost 4 bases, with 7 bases spanning the gap. Germline CDR1 is MNHNY and CDR2 is SVGAGI (reference sequence). This CDR3 comprises 12 residues. The sequence was collected from a woman in her sixties or seventies in good health. The V gene is TRBV6-6, the J gene TRBJ2-3, with no clear D. The sample taken for sequencing was blood. CDR3 in DNA: TGTGCCAGCAGTCGACATGCAGATACGCAGTATTTT. It yields the protein CASSRHADTQYF.